These T cell receptor beta chains were read from a single sample in a study of cytomegalovirus exposure and HLA in healthy donors. Here immunoSEQ multiplex PCR was the method, and the copy in TCRdb shows in-frame clones only, minus some. The table lists some 150,000 clones, around 79% of them singletons. Sequenced: PBMCs. The receptors derive from a human donor in good health. Each CDR3 is given with its conserved first and last residue. Each record gives: J gene, clone size, D gene, V gene, CDR3 length, CDR3 DNA, CDR3 protein. The D gene is left open where the match is weak. Clone size appears in some rows only: once, few, many, or a class for an expanded clone.

j_gene: TRBJ1-5
abundance: .
d_gene: TRBD1
v_gene: TRBV18
len: 15
CDR3nt: TGTGCCAGCTCATCTACTGGGACAGGGAATCAGCCCCAGCATTTT
CDR3aa: CASSSTGTGNQPQHF

j_gene: TRBJ1-2
abundance: .
d_gene: TRBD1
v_gene: TRBV5-4
len: 14
CDR3nt: TGTGCCAGCAGACCCAGGGGGTTACACTATGGCTACACCTTC
CDR3aa: CASRPRGLHYGYTF

j_gene: TRBJ1-5
abundance: .
d_gene: .
v_gene: TRBV7-2
len: 15
CDR3nt: TGTGCCAGCAGCACCCCGGAGTCCCCAGATCAGCCCCAGCATTTT
CDR3aa: CASSTPESPDQPQHF

j_gene: TRBJ2-2
abundance: .
d_gene: .
v_gene: TRBV7-8
len: 14
CDR3nt: TGTGCCAGCAGCTTAGCAGGGGGCACCGGGGAGCTGTTTTTT
CDR3aa: CASSLAGGTGELFF

j_gene: TRBJ1-5
abundance: few
d_gene: TRBD1
v_gene: TRBV30
len: 13
CDR3nt: TGTGCTTTTGGGACAGGGGTCGATCAGCCCCAGCATTTT
CDR3aa: CAFGTGVDQPQHF

j_gene: TRBJ2-5
abundance: .
d_gene: TRBD1
v_gene: TRBV28
len: 16
CDR3nt: TGTGCCAGCAGCCCTCTTCGTAGGACAGGGAGAGAGACCCAGTACTTC
CDR3aa: CASSPLRRTGRETQYF

j_gene: TRBJ2-5
abundance: .
d_gene: TRBD2
v_gene: TRBV7-9
len: 16
CDR3nt: TGTGCCACCCTCGGGGCTAGCGGGGTGACTGTTGGGACCCAGTACTTC
CDR3aa: CATLGASGVTVGTQYF

j_gene: TRBJ2-3
abundance: .
d_gene: TRBD2
v_gene: TRBV7-9
len: 17
CDR3nt: TGTGCCAGCAGCTTAGCAGCGAGCGGGGGACTCACAGATACGCAGTATTTT
CDR3aa: CASSLAASGGLTDTQYF

j_gene: TRBJ1-5
abundance: .
d_gene: .
v_gene: TRBV19
len: 15
CDR3nt: TGTGCCAGTAGTCCCCGACAGCTGGAATTGAAGCCCCAGCATTTT
CDR3aa: CASSPRQLELKPQHF

j_gene: TRBJ1-2
abundance: .
d_gene: .
v_gene: TRBV2
len: 14
CDR3nt: TGTGCCAGCAGGAAAGGGGTCCAGGGTAATGGCTACACCTTC
CDR3aa: CASRKGVQGNGYTF

j_gene: TRBJ2-1
abundance: .
d_gene: TRBD2
v_gene: TRBV9
len: 18
CDR3nt: TGTGCCAGCAGCGCCGATTGGGGGACTAGCGGGAGAGCACATGAGCAGTTCTTC
CDR3aa: CASSADWGTSGRAHEQFF

j_gene: TRBJ2-3
abundance: few
d_gene: TRBD2
v_gene: TRBV30
len: 16
CDR3nt: TGTGCCTGGACAAAAGGGACTAGCGGGGCCACAGATACGCAGTATTTT
CDR3aa: CAWTKGTSGATDTQYF

j_gene: TRBJ2-7
abundance: .
d_gene: TRBD2
v_gene: TRBV11-2
len: 15
CDR3nt: TGTGCCAGCAGCTCCAAACTAGCGGGGGATGACGAGCAGTACTTC
CDR3aa: CASSSKLAGDDEQYF

j_gene: TRBJ2-5
abundance: .
d_gene: TRBD2
v_gene: TRBV11-2
len: 16
CDR3nt: TGTGCCAGCAGCTTAGCGGGTAGCGGGAGCGGAGAGACCCAGTACTTC
CDR3aa: CASSLAGSGSGETQYF

j_gene: TRBJ2-7
abundance: .
d_gene: TRBD2
v_gene: TRBV5-4
len: 14
CDR3nt: TGTGCCAGCAGCTCGGGACTAGCGGGGTCCGAGCAGTACTTC
CDR3aa: CASSSGLAGSEQYF